These 20 T cell receptor beta chains were all obtained from the same sample, sequenced in a study of T cell repertoires in cytomegalovirus infection. TCRdb fed the reads into MiXCR, producing one record per CDR3 protein. The sample contains some 900,000 distinct CDR3 sequences, about 33% of which appear only once. What these receptors recognize is not known. The source material was cultured CD8+ T cells from PBMCs, sampled from culture after CMV antigen stimulation. The receptor source for this set is a human donor in good health (CMV status not recorded). Some clones in this sample may be carry-over from other donors' samples.

The chain joins TRBV6-1 to TRBJ2-1, with D unresolved. Trimming took 2 bases from V and 14 from J, leaving 13 bases between them. The CDR3 has 12 amino acids. Germline CDR1 reads MNHNS; CDR2 reads SASEGT. In DNA form, the CDR3 reads TGTGCCAGCAGTGAAAACAGCCGAACCGAGTTCTTC. This translates into CASSENSRTEFF.

This clonotype was counted only a few times. The V gene is TRBV15, the J gene TRBJ2-7; D gene ambiguous. This CDR3 is built from 16 residues. CDR1 and CDR2 from the germline V gene are LNHNV and YYDKDF (reference sequence). Between the trimmed V and J ends, which lost 0 bases and 0 bases, there was a span of 12 bases. The CDR3 loop reads CATSRDYAASSYEQYV. CDR3 nucleotides: TGTGCCACCAGCAGAGATTACGCGGCGAGCTCCTACGAGCAGTACGTC.

This chain links TRBV7-2 with TRBJ2-4; the D gene is possibly TRBD1 (5 bases). Germline V gene lookup returns CDR1 SGHTA and CDR2 FQGNSA. Trimming took off 5 bases at V and 3 bases at J, with 11 bases between the two ends. CDR3 length: 14 residues. The CDR3 here is CASSPREVKNIQYF. The CDR3, as DNA: TGTGCCAGCAGCCCCAGGGAAGTCAAAAACATTCAGTACTTC.

The chain couples TRBV24-1 to TRBJ2-7, with 10 nucleotides matching TRBD1. The ends lost 3 bases at V and 0 bases at J; junction bases unmatched: 4. The CDR3 length is 16 residues. Germline assignment: CDR1 KGHDR and CDR2 SFDVKD. The CDR3 region has the DNA TGTGCCACCAGTGATGCAGACAGGGGGCACTCCTACGAGCAGTACTTC. Protein product: CATSDADRGHSYEQYF.

J is TRBJ1-5 and V is TRBV12-3 or TRBV12-4, with a possible D match to TRBD1 (5 bases). CDR3 length: 15 residues. V was clipped by 6 bases and J by 1 base, with 13 bases between them. CDR3 residues: CASSLTKGSNQPQHF. CDR3 coding DNA: TGTGCCAGCAGCCTAACGAAGGGGAGCAATCAGCCCCAGCATTTT.

The chain couples TRBV15 to TRBJ1-4, with a possible D match to TRBD1 (6 bases). CDR3 size: 16 residues. Germline values: CDR1 LNHNV, CDR2 YYDKDF (reference sequence). V was trimmed by 4 bases and J by 7 bases, leaving 19 bases between them. CDR3 region: CATSTYQTGLSEKLFF. CDR3 sequence (DNA): TGTGCCACCAGCACGTACCAGACAGGTCTCAGTGAAAAACTGTTTTTT.

The V and J genes are TRBV10-3 and TRBJ2-2; D is undetermined. Germline V gene lookup returns CDR1 ENHRY and CDR2 SYGVKD. V lost 5 bases, J lost 5 bases, and 9 bases lay in between. This CDR3 contains 13 residues. In DNA form, the CDR3 reads TGTGCCATCAGTCCCGAAGGGACCGGGGAGCTGTTTTTT. This codes for CAISPEGTGELFF.

This clonotype has only a few counts. The V call is TRBV6-1, the J call TRBJ2-5, with 13 bases lining up with TRBD2. CDR3 length: 16 amino acids. Losses at the gene ends were 5 bases for V and 2 bases for J; bases not matched to a gene: 5. Germline loops: CDR1 MNHNS, CDR2 SASEGT. CDR3 sequence reads: CASSLGTSGEQETQYF. The CDR3 coding sequence is TGTGCCAGCAGTCTCGGGACTAGCGGGGAACAAGAGACCCAGTACTTC.

This clonotype has a handful of counts. V is TRBV19 and J is TRBJ1-2; D not certain. The V gene lost 1 base and the J gene lost 8 bases, with 8 bases spanning the gap. Germline-derived CDR1 and CDR2 are LNHDA and SQIVND (reference sequence). The CDR3 runs to 12 residues. CDR3 DNA sequence: TGTGCCAGTAGTATAGGCAACAAGGGCTACACCTTC. Translation gives CASSIGNKGYTF.

This clonotype was counted between two and nine times. The rearrangement links TRBV20-1 to TRBJ2-7, with D maybe TRBD1 (6 bases). The V gene's germline CDR1 is DFQATT and CDR2 SNEGSKA (reference sequence). The CDR3 is 14 amino acids. Trimming removed 5 bases at V and 0 bases at J, with 14 bases between. This chain's CDR3 is CSAQGQTFSYEQYF. The CDR3 DNA is TGCAGTGCTCAAGGACAGACCTTCTCCTACGAGCAGTACTTC.

This clonotype was detected a few times. The genes are TRBV6-6 and TRBJ2-2; 8 nucleotides match TRBD1. The CDR3 spans 17 residues. V lost 5 bases, J lost 5 bases, and 13 bases stayed unmatched. Germline values: CDR1 MNHNY, CDR2 SVGAGI (reference sequence). In DNA form, the CDR3 reads TGTGCCAGCAGTAATCCACCGGACAGGGTAATTACCGGGGAGCTGTTTTTT. Translation: CASSNPPDRVITGELFF.

This clonotype has a count of ten or more. This rearrangement joins TRBV7-9 to TRBJ2-5; 10 bases line up with TRBD1. J lost 2 bases, V lost 4 bases, and 1 base had no gene match. Germline assignment: CDR1 SEHNR and CDR2 FQNEAQ (reference sequence). The CDR3 length is 14 residues. In nucleotides, the CDR3 is TGTGCCAGCAGCTCGGACAGGGGGCAAGAGACCCAGTACTTC. This gives the protein CASSSDRGQETQYF.

In its sample, this clonotype was seen once. The rearrangement uses TRBV27 and TRBJ2-7; tentative D call: TRBD2 (6 bases). The germline V gene encodes CDR1 MNHEY and CDR2 SMNVEV (reference sequence). The length of the CDR3 is 13 residues. The V gene lost 9 bases and the J gene lost 3 bases, with 15 bases spanning the gap. The CDR3 bases are TGTGCCAGTAGAAGGGACTCGGGCTACGAGCAGTACTTC. Translated: CASRRDSGYEQYF.

This clonotype was detected ten times or more. The CDR3 protein is CASSEALRLAGDTDTQYF. In nucleotides, the CDR3 is TGTGCCAGCAGTGAAGCGCTTCGACTAGCGGGGGACACAGATACGCAGTATTTT. V is TRBV6-1 and J is TRBJ2-3; 12 bases align to TRBD2. The CDR3 runs to 18 residues. The V segment lost 0 bases and the J segment 2 bases; nucleotides outside the gene matches: 6. The germline V gene has CDR1 MNHNS and CDR2 SASEGT.

This clonotype was seen just once. Given a much more abundant clone one base away, this may be a read error. The rearrangement links TRBV15 to TRBJ2-3, with D uncertain. Germline V CDR1 and CDR2: LNHNV, YYDKDF (reference sequence). V was shortened by 6 bases and J by 2 bases, with 3 bases between the two germline ends. CDR3 length equals 11 residues. For the CDR3, the DNA is TGTGCCACCAGGGACACAGATACGCAGTATTTT. This encodes CATRDTDTQYF.

This clonotype has more than one count but fewer than ten. This CDR3 is CASTSSPGGTGELFF. The CDR3 nucleotides are TGTGCCAGCACCTCGAGTCCCGGGGGGACCGGGGAGCTGTTTTTT. The J gene is TRBJ2-2, the V gene TRBV6-1; 7 nucleotides match TRBD2. V lost 7 bases, J lost 5 bases, and 10 bases stayed unmatched. The germline gives CDR1 MNHNS, CDR2 SASEGT. This CDR3 has 15 residues.

This chain links TRBV6-1 with TRBJ2-7; no reliable D call. The CDR3 consists of 15 residues. Germline loops: CDR1 MNHNS, CDR2 SASEGT. V shed 3 bases and J shed 4 bases, with 16 bases lying between them. CDR3 sequence reads: CASSELARIDYEQYF. CDR3 nucleotide sequence: TGTGCCAGCAGTGAGCTCGCCCGGATTGATTACGAGCAGTACTTC.

This clonotype showed up many times. V gene TRBV7-2 combines with J gene TRBJ2-7; D remains unclear. Germline V lookup: CDR1 SGHTA, CDR2 FQGNSA. Trimming left V 2 bases short and J 2 bases short, with 22 bases between. This CDR3 spans 18 amino acids. CDR3: CASSLYSHMVATTYEQYF. The DNA of the CDR3 is TGTGCCAGCAGCTTATACTCCCACATGGTAGCCACTACCTACGAGCAGTACTTC. The full variable domain, rest sourced from reference TRBV7-2 and TRBJ2-7, is GAGVSQSPSNKVTEKGKDVELRCDPISGHTALYWYRQSLGQGLEFLIYFQGNSAPDKSGLPSDRFSAERTGGSVSTLTIQRTQQEDSAVYLCASSLYSHMVATTYEQYFGPGTRLTVT.

This clonotype was seen ten or more times. The V call is TRBV7-8, the J call TRBJ2-5, with D uncertain. The germline gives CDR1 SGHVS, CDR2 FQNEAQ. The CDR3 is made up of 16 amino acids. Trimming removed 2 bases at V and 5 bases at J, with 18 bases between. The CDR3 here is CASSLKYSGLKETQYF. CDR3 nucleotide sequence: TGTGCCAGCAGCTTAAAGTATTCGGGCTTGAAGGAGACCCAGTACTTC.

The sample holds one count of this clonotype. The chain is built from TRBV19 and TRBJ2-1, with 16 bases fitting TRBD2. J lost 2 bases, V lost 8 bases, and 9 bases had no gene match. Germline assignment: CDR1 LNHDA and CDR2 SQIVND (reference sequence). The CDR3 consists of 18 residues. The CDR3 bases are TGTGCCAGTTCCTTGGGACTAGCGGGGGGGCTGGCCTACAATGAGCAGTTCTTC. Protein product: CASSLGLAGGLAYNEQFF.